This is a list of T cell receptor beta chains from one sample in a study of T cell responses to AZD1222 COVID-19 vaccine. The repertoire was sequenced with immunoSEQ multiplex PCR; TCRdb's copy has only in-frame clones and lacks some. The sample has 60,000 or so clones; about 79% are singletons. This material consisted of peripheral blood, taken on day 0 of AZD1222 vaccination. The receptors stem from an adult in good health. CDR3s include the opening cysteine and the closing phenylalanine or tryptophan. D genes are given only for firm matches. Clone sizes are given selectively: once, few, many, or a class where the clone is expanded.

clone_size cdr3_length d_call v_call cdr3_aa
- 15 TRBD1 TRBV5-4 CASSWDRASQETQYF
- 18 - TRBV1 CTSSHESLLADRTDTQYF
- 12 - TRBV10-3 CAISESNQPQHF
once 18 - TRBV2 CASRGLLPPISGANVLTF
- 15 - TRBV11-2 CASSFQWLGKNIQYF
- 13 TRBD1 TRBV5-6 CASSLGQGDGYTF
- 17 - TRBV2 CASLADWGLLAKNIQYF
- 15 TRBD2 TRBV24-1 CATSGLAGKEETQYF
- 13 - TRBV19 CASSRIYNSPLHF
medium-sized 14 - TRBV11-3 CASLRPGLNTEAFF
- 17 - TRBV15 CATSTPGAGSGGNTIYF
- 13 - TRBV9 CASSVAGYETQYF
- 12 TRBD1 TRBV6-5 CASGQGAYGYTF
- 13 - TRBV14 CASSQDREGEQFF
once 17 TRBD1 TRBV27 CASSSTYRGRGNSPLHF
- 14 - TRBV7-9 CASSFGGLGTEAFF
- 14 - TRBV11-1 CASSITQGAYGYTF
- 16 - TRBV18 CASSLGPQGLWGTQYF
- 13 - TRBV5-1 CASSLGENTEAFF
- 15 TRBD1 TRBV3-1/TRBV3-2 CASSSRDRGPNEQFF
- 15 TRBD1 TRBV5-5 CASSRQGAGANVLTF
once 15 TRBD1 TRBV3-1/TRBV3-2 CASSQRGQGDGELFF
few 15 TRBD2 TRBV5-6 CASSWPGLPQETQYF
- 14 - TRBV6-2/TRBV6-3 CASRPSGRTYGYTF
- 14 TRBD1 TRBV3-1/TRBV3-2 CASSQVTGDQPQHF
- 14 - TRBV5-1 CASSSGETNYGYTF
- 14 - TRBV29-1 CSVEDRAGRETQYF
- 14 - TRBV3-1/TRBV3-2 CASSQDQAGRTQYF
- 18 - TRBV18 CASSPMGASVKWYNEQFF
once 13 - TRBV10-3 CAISESGGAEAFF
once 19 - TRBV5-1 CASSSPQRRLFKDTDTQYF
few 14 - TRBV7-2 CASSLAPGITEAFF
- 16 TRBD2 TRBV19 CASSTETSGSSYEQYF
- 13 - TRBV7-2 CASSFSRNTEAFF
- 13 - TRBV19 CASSIVRNTEAFF
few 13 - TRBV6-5 CASSYRPKREQFF
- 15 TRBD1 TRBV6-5 CASSYSGTGTYEQYF
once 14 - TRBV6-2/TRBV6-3 CASSYSEGNTEAFF
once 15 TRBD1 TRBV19 CASRNFGQGEDTIYF
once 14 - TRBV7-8 CASSLSRTYTEAFF
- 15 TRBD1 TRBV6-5 CASSSQGVLHNEQFF
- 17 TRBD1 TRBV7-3 CASSLTGWGTGGTEAFF